This T cell receptor (beta chain) was identified during a study of lymphopenia after photon versus proton radiotherapy. Germline V CDR1 and CDR2: SGDLS, YYNGEE. There are 14 residues in the CDR3. V lost 4 bases to trimming and J lost 7 bases, with 15 bases between them. On this clone itself: The antigen remains unidentified.

The data were produced by immunoSEQ multiplex PCR, yet TCRdb's version contains in-frame clones alone and is incomplete. The profile shows approximately 150,000 clones, roughly nine tenths of them singletons. Regarding the study as a whole: Photon-treated patients lost naive T cells and TCR diversity; proton-treated stayed stable. Authors raise, but do not show, better survival with proton therapy. Post-nadir TCR diversity decline inversely tracked overall survival among those who died. After lymphocyte nadir, photon-treated repertoires showed oligoclonal expansion, especially CD8+ Temra.

The sequence was collected from a man aged 45-65 years with gastric cancer. This specimen was peripheral blood, taken from a patient treated with photon-based radiotherapy. The genes are TRBV9 and TRBJ2-1; no clear D gene. This CDR3 is CASSPGPLSNEQFF. CDR3 DNA sequence: TGTGCCAGCAGCCCCGGGCCCCTTTCGAATGAGCAGTTCTTC.